A single T cell receptor beta chain is shown here with its context. Its specificity is unknown. This entry comes from a study of T cell responses to AZD1222 COVID-19 vaccine. General study points: Donors were mostly white British, more females; clonal diversity possibly underestimated. Once two AZD1222 doses were given, Spike-specific TCR breadth and depth went up. Targeting of unmutated variant regions was reportedly seen in nearly half of spike-specific TCRs.

Per the germline V gene, CDR1 is KGHDR and CDR2 is SFDVKD. Trimming pared 7 bases from V and 5 bases from J, leaving 20 bases between. The length of the CDR3 is 15 residues. The assay was immunoSEQ multiplex PCR, and TCRdb's table has in-frame clones only and misses some. Among approximately 260,000 clones listed, just over 90% were seen once. V and J are TRBV24-1 and TRBJ2-7; D is tentatively TRBD1 or TRBD2 (5 bases each). This sample comprised peripheral blood, obtained on day 0 of AZD1222 vaccination. The TCR was taken from an adult in good health. DNA of the CDR3: TGTGCCACCAGCGAGGGGCCGAGCAGGGTGGACGAGCAGTACTTC. Protein product: CATSEGPSRVDEQYF.